Following are 9 T cell receptor beta chains from one sample sequenced in a study of graft-versus-host responses after intestinal transplantation. These receptors have no identified antigens. Assay: immunoSEQ multiplex PCR; the TCRdb copy retains only in-frame clones and omits some. Among about 100,000 clones listed, more than 75% were seen once. The sequencing used unstimulated CD4+ T cells sorted from spleen or lymph node cells, collected before transplant. These receptors were taken from a human donor who was the organ donor for an intestinal transplant.

The rearrangement uses TRBV5-5 and TRBJ1-5, with D perhaps matching TRBD1 (5 bases). The CDR3 is made up of 15 amino acids. The germline V gene has CDR1 SGHKS and CDR2 YYEKEE (reference sequence). V shed 1 base and J shed 2 bases, with 10 bases lying between them. The CDR3 reads CASSLIGAGNQPQHF. The CDR3 coding sequence is TGTGCCAGCAGCTTGATCGGGGCAGGCAATCAGCCCCAGCATTTT.

The J gene is TRBJ1-1, the V gene TRBV7-9, with a possible D match to TRBD1 (5 bases). The V end was cut by 0 bases, the J end by 1 base, with 6 bases between. Germline-derived CDR1 and CDR2 are SEHNR and FQNEAQ (reference sequence). The CDR3 length is 14 residues. In nucleotides, the CDR3 is TGTGCCAGCAGCTTAGCGCAGGGGAACACTGAAGCTTTCTTT. Protein sequence: CASSLAQGNTEAFF.

The sample holds one count of this clone. V and J are TRBV15 and TRBJ2-5; TRBD2 is a possible D gene (5 bases). Between the trimmed V and J ends, which lost 0 bases and 7 bases, there was a span of 9 bases. The CDR3 is made up of 13 amino acids. Germline CDR1 reads LNHNV; CDR2 reads YYDKDF (reference sequence). In DNA, the CDR3 is TGTGCCACCAGCAGAGATCCTGAGGGGACCCAGTACTTC. Translated: CATSRDPEGTQYF.

The J gene is TRBJ1-1, the V gene TRBV4-1; 10 bases are a match to TRBD1. The CDR3 consists of 16 residues. Germline CDR1 is MGHRA and CDR2 is YSYEKL. After removal of 1 base from V and 5 bases from J, the junction contained 7 bases not matched to a gene. CDR3 in amino acids: CASSQGQGARGTEAFF. Written as DNA, the CDR3 is TGCGCCAGCAGCCAAGGACAGGGGGCTAGAGGGACTGAAGCTTTCTTT.

J is TRBJ2-1 and V is TRBV6-1, with TRBD1 matching 10 bases. The CDR3 is made up of 13 amino acids. J gave up 8 bases and V 6 bases, and 4 bases lay outside the gene matches. In germline, CDR1 is MNHNS, CDR2 SASEGT. CDR3 protein: CASSRDRGDEQFF. The CDR3 DNA reads TGTGCCAGCAGCCGGGACAGGGGAGATGAGCAGTTCTTC.

This clone appeared a single time. The chain joins TRBV28 to TRBJ1-5; TRBD1 might be the D (5 bases). The germline CDR1 and CDR2 sequences are MDHEN and SYDVKM. Trimming pared 5 bases from V and 7 bases from J, leaving 15 bases between. The CDR3 is 14 residues long. CDR3 sequence reads: CASSPNLGVQPQHF. Here the CDR3 DNA reads TGTGCCAGCAGTCCCAACCTAGGGGTGCAGCCCCAGCATTTT.

Regarding this clone: Other DNA sequences in the sample encode the same CDR3. The chain is built from TRBV10-1 and TRBJ1-5; 8 bases line up with TRBD1. This CDR3 has 15 residues. Germline trimming cut 6 bases from V and 4 bases from J; bases unmatched to any gene: 8. Germline V gives CDR1 WNHNN, CDR2 SYGVQD (reference sequence). This CDR3 reads CASSRTGLGNQPQHF. The CDR3 nucleotides are TGCGCCAGCAGCCGGACAGGGCTTGGGAATCAGCCCCAGCATTTT.

This clone was recorded once. This chain uses TRBV5-6 with TRBJ2-2; D is unresolved. This CDR3 is built from 14 residues. The V end was cut by 4 bases, the J end by 1 base, with 8 bases between. Germline lookup yields CDR1 SGHDT and CDR2 YYEEEE. CDR3 in amino acids: CASSLGRNTGELFF. CDR3 DNA sequence: TGTGCCAGCAGCCTCGGACGGAACACCGGGGAGCTGTTTTTT.

The V and J genes are TRBV7-9 and TRBJ2-7; 13 bases map to TRBD2. This CDR3 is 17 amino acids long. Germline CDR1 is SEHNR and CDR2 is FQNEAQ (reference sequence). V dropped 5 bases and J dropped 1; count of bases not matched to a gene: 8. CDR3 coding DNA: TGTGCCAGCAGCATCGGACTAGCGGGGGTGGGTTCCTACGAGCAGTACTTC. Its translation is CASSIGLAGVGSYEQYF.